This TCR beta chain was obtained from a study of control samples from healthy donors and cancer patients. Here immunoSEQ multiplex PCR was the method, and the copy in TCRdb shows in-frame clones only, minus some. The repertoire holds 150,000 or so clones, 94% seen once, with 13% in the top ten. The sequence derives from a man aged 35 to 55 in good health. The sequenced material came from blood.

The CDR3 protein is CASSWSYGYTF. As DNA, the CDR3 is TGTGCCAGCAGTTGGAGTTATGGCTACACCTTC. The chain is built from TRBV6-2 or TRBV6-3 and TRBJ1-2; D uncertain. V shed 4 bases and J shed 5 bases, with 5 bases lying between them. The CDR3 sequence is 11 residues long. CDR1 and CDR2 (germline): MNHEY, SVGEGT.